What follows are 20 T cell receptor beta chains derived from one specimen sequenced in a study of blood T cell repertoires in COVID-19. Libraries were prepared by immunoSEQ multiplex PCR; TCRdb keeps only in-frame clonotypes and omits some of them. Here the sample spans 300,000 to 400,000 clones, approximately 90% being singletons. What was sequenced was PBMCs or T cells enriched from blood (not recorded which). The receptors come from a young woman who had recovered from COVID-19.

The chain uses TRBV5-1 and TRBJ1-1; D gene uncertain. This CDR3 spans 14 amino acids. Germline V gives CDR1 SGHRS, CDR2 YFSETQ. V was pared by 4 bases and J by 0 bases, with 10 bases between. The CDR3 sequence: CASSPIGMNTEAFF. CDR3 coding DNA: TGCGCCAGCAGCCCCATCGGGATGAACACTGAAGCTTTCTTT.

The gene calls are TRBV4-1 and TRBJ1-4, with D perhaps TRBD1 (6 bases). Looked up from germline, CDR1 is MGHRA and CDR2 is YSYEKL. The CDR3 totals 15 residues. Trimming shortened V by 0 bases and J by 7 bases, and 12 bases separated the two germline ends. This chain's CDR3 is CASSQEGGLVEKLFF. The CDR3, as DNA: TGCGCCAGCAGCCAAGAGGGGGGGCTAGTTGAAAAACTGTTTTTT.

This clone was detected a few times. This CDR3 reads CASSPRTANYGYTF. CDR3 DNA: TGTGCCAGCAGCCCACGGACAGCTAACTATGGCTACACCTTC. V and J are TRBV9 and TRBJ1-2, with D perhaps TRBD1 (6 bases). This CDR3 is built from 14 residues. CDR1 is SGDLS, CDR2 YYNGEE, per germline. V lost 4 bases to trimming and J lost 0 bases, with 10 bases between them.

The chain combines TRBV27 with TRBJ1-1; 7 bases match TRBD1. The germline gives CDR1 MNHEY, CDR2 SMNVEV (reference sequence). CDR3 length: 12 amino acids. V trimming: 8 bases; J trimming: 6 bases; junction bases outside the gene matches: 6. The CDR3 loop reads CASGDSKAEAFF. CDR3 sequence (DNA): TGTGCCAGCGGGGACAGCAAAGCTGAAGCTTTCTTT.

The table lists this clone with a few counts. This chain links TRBV3-1 (or the pseudogene TRBV3-2) with TRBJ2-5; a weak D match, TRBD2 (6 bases). Deletions cut 1 base from V and 5 bases from J, with 14 bases between. Germline lookup yields CDR1 LGHDT and CDR2 YNNKEL (reference sequence). This CDR3 has 15 amino acids. CDR3 protein: CASSQAGVGRETQYF. In DNA, the CDR3 is TGTGCCAGCAGCCAAGCGGGGGTCGGGCGGGAGACCCAGTACTTC.

The chain combines TRBV6-4 with TRBJ2-3; D might be TRBD1 (6 bases). Trimming took off 2 bases at V and 4 bases at J, with 10 bases between the two ends. Germline CDR1 MRHNA, CDR2 SNTAGT. This CDR3 has 14 amino acids. The CDR3 spells CASSDRGFADTQYF. The CDR3 coding sequence is TGTGCCAGCAGTGACAGGGGGTTTGCAGATACGCAGTATTTT.

The J gene is TRBJ2-3, the V gene TRBV28; D is undetermined. The V and J ends lost 2 bases and 2 bases respectively, with 11 bases between them. There are 15 residues in the CDR3. CDR1 is MDHEN and CDR2 is SYDVKM in the germline V gene. The DNA for the CDR3 is TGTGCCAGCAGTTTAAGCTATTCCCACACAGATACGCAGTATTTT. It translates to CASSLSYSHTDTQYF.

The chain joins TRBV5-4 to TRBJ1-5; D remains unclear. Trimming removed 0 bases at V and 4 bases at J, with 11 bases between. The CDR3 extends over 15 amino acids. The germline CDR1 and CDR2 sequences are SGHNT and YYREEE (reference sequence). The CDR3 coding sequence is TGTGCCAGCAGCTTGGACGGGGTAGGGAATCAGCCCCAGCATTTT. Translating it yields CASSLDGVGNQPQHF.

The chain couples TRBV21-1 to TRBJ2-5; the table names TRBD1, a call not compared with the DNA. TRBV21-1 is recorded as a pseudogene. The CDR3 runs 15 residues. The CDR3 bases are TGTGCCAGCAGTCCAAAGAACAGGGGAGGAGAGACCCAGTACTTC. Protein: CASSPKNRGGETQYF.

CDR3 in amino acids: CASSPLRRGDEKLFF. DNA of the CDR3: TGTGCCAGCAGCCCCCTAAGGAGGGGAGACGAAAAACTGTTTTTT. This chain connects TRBV5-6 to TRBJ1-4, with D possibly TRBD1 on 5 matching bases. This CDR3 spans 15 amino acids. V lost 4 bases and J 8 bases, leaving 18 bases between the germline ends. Germline V gene lookup returns CDR1 SGHDT and CDR2 YYEEEE.

The genes are TRBV19 and TRBJ2-7; D not resolved. The germline CDR1 and CDR2 sequences are LNHDA and SQIVND (reference sequence). This CDR3 spans 14 amino acids. V lost 1 base, J lost 2 bases, and 9 bases lay in between. The CDR3 DNA reads TGTGCCAGTAGTATAGGCTCAGGTCCCTACGAGCAGTACTTC. It translates to CASSIGSGPYEQYF.

V gene TRBV3-1 (or the pseudogene TRBV3-2) combines with J gene TRBJ2-7, with a tentative D call TRBD2 (7 bases). Germline assignment: CDR1 LGHDT and CDR2 YNNKEL (reference sequence). CDR3 length equals 15 residues. V gave up 6 bases and J gave up 2 bases, with 17 bases separating them. CDR3 DNA: TGTGCCAGCAGTCCTTCGGGGGGCCCCACCTACGAGCAGTACTTC. Its translation: CASSPSGGPTYEQYF.

The V and J genes are TRBV30 and TRBJ1-2; D unresolved. CDR3 length equals 10 residues. From germline, CDR1 is GTSNPN and CDR2 SVGIG (reference sequence). Trimming took 3 bases from V and 8 from J, leaving 7 bases between them. This CDR3 reads CAWSPPGYTF. The DNA of the CDR3 is TGTGCCTGGAGCCCCCCGGGCTACACCTTC.

This clone was observed a single time. CDR3 in DNA: TGCGCCAGCAGCCAAGCGAGGCGAGCGGGGGGGTACCAAGAGACCCAGTACTTC. Residues: CASSQARRAGGYQETQYF. The V call is TRBV4-1, the J call TRBJ2-5, with 10 bases fitting TRBD2. With V trimmed by 1 base and J by 0 bases, 8 bases remained unmatched. This CDR3 spans 18 amino acids. Germline values: CDR1 MGHRA, CDR2 YSYEKL.

The V call is TRBV7-9, the J call TRBJ1-3, with 12 bases lining up with TRBD1. The CDR3 length is 19 residues. Germline CDR1 SEHNR, CDR2 FQNEAQ (reference sequence). J was trimmed by 4 bases and V by 5 bases; bases with no gene match: 15. The CDR3 DNA is TGTGCCAGCAGCCCCGGGACAGGGGGCTTTATAACCCCAGGAAACACCATATATTTT. Residues: CASSPGTGGFITPGNTIYF.

The chain carries TRBV5-5 and TRBJ2-3; D unresolved. Trimming removed 0 bases at V and 0 bases at J, with 5 bases between. The CDR3 is 14 residues long. Germline CDR1 and CDR2: SGHKS and YYEKEE (reference sequence). The CDR3 nucleotides are TGTGCCAGCAGCTTGGACTTAAGCACAGATACGCAGTATTTT. Translated: CASSLDLSTDTQYF.

The chain links TRBV4-2 to TRBJ2-7; a weak D match, TRBD2 (6 bases). Trimming stripped 1 base from V and 5 bases from J, with 12 bases between. The CDR3 is made up of 14 amino acids. Germline CDR1 reads LGHNA; CDR2 reads YNFKEQ. CDR3 nucleotide sequence: TGTGCCAGCAGCCAAGGGGACTCTCCCCACGAGCAGTACTTC. Its translation is CASSQGDSPHEQYF.

The rearrangement uses TRBV9 and TRBJ1-6, with a weak D call TRBD1 (5 bases). Per germline, CDR1 SGDLS and CDR2 YYNGEE. Trimming cost V 0 bases and J 4 bases, with 20 bases left between them. CDR3 length: 19 amino acids. This CDR3 is CASSVAGGGNWQYNSPLHF. In DNA, the CDR3 is TGTGCCAGCAGCGTAGCCGGGGGGGGAAATTGGCAGTATAATTCACCCCTCCACTTT.

The chain carries TRBV27 and TRBJ2-2; tentative D call: TRBD1 (6 bases). CDR3 length: 14 residues. Per the germline V gene, CDR1 is MNHEY and CDR2 is SMNVEV (reference sequence). V lost 6 bases and J lost 7, with 15 bases in between. The CDR3 reads CASSYTGYNGELFF. The CDR3 region has the DNA TGTGCCAGCAGCTATACAGGGTATAACGGGGAGCTGTTTTTT.

The V call is TRBV3-1 (or the pseudogene TRBV3-2), the J call TRBJ2-2; 8 bases are a match to TRBD1. This CDR3 spans 16 amino acids. CDR1 is LGHDT and CDR2 is YNNKEL in the germline V gene (reference sequence). Trimming at V came to 4 bases and at J to 4 bases, leaving 8 bases not matched to a gene. Written as DNA, the CDR3 is TGTGCCAGCAGCCTCCGGACAGGGCGGGGCACCGGGGAGCTGTTTTTT. Translated: CASSLRTGRGTGELFF.